The T cell receptor beta chain described here comes from a study of T cell responses to AZD1222 COVID-19 vaccine. Germline CDR1 and CDR2: SNHLY and FYNNEI. V was pared by 4 bases and J by 6 bases, with 9 bases between. This CDR3 contains 13 residues. Libraries were prepared by immunoSEQ multiplex PCR; TCRdb keeps only in-frame clonotypes and omits some of them. Of around 95,000 clones in the sample, roughly 90% were seen once. Study results and limitations: Researchers took repertoire samples only after the peak T cell response had come. White British ancestry dominated among donors, who included more females, and clonal diversity was possibly underestimated. Recipients of AZD1222 seropositive at baseline numbered only 5 to 7. There were vaccine-associated CD4 TCRs across spike, dominant at 160-218 and 743-854.

In the case of this clone: The antigen is unknown.

The sequence came from an adult in good health. This sequence joins TRBV2 and TRBJ2-2; TRBD2 might be the D (7 bases). The specimen comprised peripheral blood, sampled on day 0 of AZD1222 vaccination. CDR3 in DNA: TGTGCCAGCAGTGCCGGGGGGCCCGGGGAGCTGTTTTTT. Translating it yields CASSAGGPGELFF.